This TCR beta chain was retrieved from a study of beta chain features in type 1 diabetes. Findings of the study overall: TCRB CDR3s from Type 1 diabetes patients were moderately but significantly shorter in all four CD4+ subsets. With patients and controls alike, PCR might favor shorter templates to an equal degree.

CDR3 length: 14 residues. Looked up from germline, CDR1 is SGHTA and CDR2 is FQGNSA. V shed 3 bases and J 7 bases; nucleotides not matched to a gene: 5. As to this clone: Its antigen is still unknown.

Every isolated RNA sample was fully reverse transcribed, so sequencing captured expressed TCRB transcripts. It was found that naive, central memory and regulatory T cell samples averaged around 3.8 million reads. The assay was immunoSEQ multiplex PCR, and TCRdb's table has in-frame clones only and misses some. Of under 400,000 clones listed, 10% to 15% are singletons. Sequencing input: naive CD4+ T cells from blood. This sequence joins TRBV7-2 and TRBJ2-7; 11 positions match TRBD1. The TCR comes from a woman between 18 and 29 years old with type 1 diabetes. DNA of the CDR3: TGTGCCAGCAGCTTCGGACAGGGGGCGGGAGAGCAGTACTTC. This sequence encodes CASSFGQGAGEQYF.